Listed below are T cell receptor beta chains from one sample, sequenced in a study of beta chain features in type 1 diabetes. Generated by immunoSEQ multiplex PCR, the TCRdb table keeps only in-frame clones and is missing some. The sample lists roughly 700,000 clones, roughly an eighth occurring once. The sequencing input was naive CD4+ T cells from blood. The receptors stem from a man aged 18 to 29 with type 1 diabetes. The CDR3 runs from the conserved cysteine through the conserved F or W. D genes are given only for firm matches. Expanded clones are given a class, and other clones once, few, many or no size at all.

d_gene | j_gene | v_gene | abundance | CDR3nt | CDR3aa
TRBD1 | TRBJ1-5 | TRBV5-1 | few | TGCGCCAGCAGCTTGGAAGGGGGCGTCAATCAGCCCCAGCATTTT | CASSLEGGVNQPQHF
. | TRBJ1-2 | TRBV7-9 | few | TGTGCCAGCAGCTTACAGGGACCTCTTGGCTACACCTTC | CASSLQGPLGYTF
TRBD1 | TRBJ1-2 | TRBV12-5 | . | TGTGGAAGGGGGCGGTATGGCTACACCTTC | CGRGRYGYTF
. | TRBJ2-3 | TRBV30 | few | TGTGCCGCCAGGACTGGTCTACGCGTGCAGTATTTT | CAARTGLRVQYF
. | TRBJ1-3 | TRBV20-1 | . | TGCAGTGCTAGAGATGGAAACACCATATATTTT | CSARDGNTIYF
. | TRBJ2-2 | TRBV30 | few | TGTGCCTGGAGTGCAAGGGGGTTCGCGAACACCGGGGAGCTGTTTTTT | CAWSARGFANTGELFF
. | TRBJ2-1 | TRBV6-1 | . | TGTGCCAGCAGTCAGGACCGCAGCTCCTACAATGAGCAGTTCTTC | CASSQDRSSYNEQFF
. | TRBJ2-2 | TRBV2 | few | TGTGCCAGCAGTCTTTCGGGGACAAACACCGGGGAGCTGTTTTTT | CASSLSGTNTGELFF
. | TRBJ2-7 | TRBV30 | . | TGTGCCTGGAGTGAGGGGGGCCGGCAGTACTTC | CAWSEGGRQYF
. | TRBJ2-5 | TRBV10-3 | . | TGTGCCATCAGTGAGTCGAGGGCTAGCGAACTCCAAGAGACCCAGTACTTC | CAISESRASELQETQYF
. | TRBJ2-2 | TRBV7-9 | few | TGTGCCACCCCAAAAAACCCAGCCGCTGCCGGGGAGCTGTTTTTT | CATPKNPAAAGELFF
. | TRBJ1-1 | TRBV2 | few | TGTGCCAGCAGTGCTCTAGGACTTAACACTGAAGCTTTCTTT | CASSALGLNTEAFF
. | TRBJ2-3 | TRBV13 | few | TGTGCCAGCAGCTTCGGGGGGCCCACAGATACGCAGTATTTT | CASSFGGPTDTQYF
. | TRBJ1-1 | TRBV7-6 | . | TGTGCCAGCAGCACTCTTAACAGGGTAGAAAGCGCTGAAGCTTTCTTT | CASSTLNRVESAEAFF
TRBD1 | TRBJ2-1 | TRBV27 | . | TGTGCCAGCAGTTTAACCTGGGACAGGGTTCGGACCTACAATGAGCAGTTCTTC | CASSLTWDRVRTYNEQFF
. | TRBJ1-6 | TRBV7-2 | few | TGTGCCAGCAGCTTAGTCGGGGGCTATAATTCACCCCTCCACTTT | CASSLVGGYNSPLHF
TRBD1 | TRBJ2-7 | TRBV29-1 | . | TGCAGCGTACAGACAGGGGTGGGGGTCGAGCAGTACTTC | CSVQTGVGVEQYF
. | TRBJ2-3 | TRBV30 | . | TGTGCCTGGAGTCTGGATACGCAGTATTTT | CAWSLDTQYF
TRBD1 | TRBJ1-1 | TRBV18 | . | TGTGCCAGCTCACCGTCGCTGGTACAGGGGGCCGATCGAAACACTGAAGCTTTCTTT | CASSPSLVQGADRNTEAFF
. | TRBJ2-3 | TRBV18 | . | TGTGCCAGCTCACCAACAGTGGGCACAGATACGCAGTATTTT | CASSPTVGTDTQYF
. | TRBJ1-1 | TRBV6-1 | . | TGTGCCAGCAGTGAAGCGCGGGTGACCTCTGAAGCTTTCTTT | CASSEARVTSEAFF
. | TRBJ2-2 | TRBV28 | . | TGTGCCAGCACCCCTGGGGCGGCAGACCCCGGGGAGCTGTTTTTT | CASTPGAADPGELFF
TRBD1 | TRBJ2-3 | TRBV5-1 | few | TGCGCCAGCAGCCCCGGACAGGATTGGGATACGCAGTATTTT | CASSPGQDWDTQYF
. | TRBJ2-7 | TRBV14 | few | TGTGCCAGCAGCCTCTACAGGGATTCCTACGAGCAGTACTTC | CASSLYRDSYEQYF
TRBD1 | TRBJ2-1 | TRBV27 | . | TGTGCCAGCAGTTCCCTTGGGACAGGGAGAGGGTATGAGCAGTTCTTC | CASSSLGTGRGYEQFF
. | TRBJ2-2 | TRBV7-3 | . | TGTGCCAGCAGCTTAGGGCAAAGACAGGGGGAGCTGTTTTTT | CASSLGQRQGELFF
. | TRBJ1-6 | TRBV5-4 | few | TGTGCCAGCAGCCCCATCGGTCGGGACGGAAATTCACCCCTCCACTTT | CASSPIGRDGNSPLHF
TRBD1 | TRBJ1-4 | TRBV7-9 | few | TGTGCCAGCAGCTTACGACACCGGGACAGGGAATCAACTAATGAAAAACTGTTTTTT | CASSLRHRDRESTNEKLFF
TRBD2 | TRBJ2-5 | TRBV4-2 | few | TGTGCCAGCAGCCAAGATAGAGCGGGGGGACAAGAGACCCAGTACTTC | CASSQDRAGGQETQYF
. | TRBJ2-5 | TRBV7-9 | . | TGTGCCAGCAGCTTAGCGGGACTGCAGAAGAGGGAGACCCAGTACTTC | CASSLAGLQKRETQYF
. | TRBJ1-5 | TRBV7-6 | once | TGTGCCAGCAGCTTAGAAGTTGGAGACAGGTACCAGCCCCAGCATTTT | CASSLEVGDRYQPQHF
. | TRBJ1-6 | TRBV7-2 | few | TGTGCCAGCCAGGGAGGACCCTATAATTCACCCCTCCACTTT | CASQGGPYNSPLHF
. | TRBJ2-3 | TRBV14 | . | TGTGCCAGCAGCCCGAACAGGCGAGTCACAGATACGCAGTATTTT | CASSPNRRVTDTQYF
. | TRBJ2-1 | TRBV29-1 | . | TGCAGCGTTGCAGGACAACCCAGCAATGAGCAGTTCTTC | CSVAGQPSNEQFF
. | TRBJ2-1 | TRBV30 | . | TGTGCCGAGGGGAGACCGGGCGGTGAGCAGTTCTTC | CAEGRPGGEQFF
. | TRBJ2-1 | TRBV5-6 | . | TGTGCCAGCAGCTTGGGGGTCGTCCACAATGAGCAGTTCTTC | CASSLGVVHNEQFF
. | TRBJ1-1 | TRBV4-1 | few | TGCGCCAGCAGCCAAGAAGGAGAAGCTTTCTTT | CASSQEGEAFF
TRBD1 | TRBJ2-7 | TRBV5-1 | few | TGCGCCAGCAGCTTGGGGGACAGGGACGAGCAGTACTTC | CASSLGDRDEQYF
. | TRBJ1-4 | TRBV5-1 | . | TGCGCCAGCAGCCCACAGGACACCCGTGCAACTAATGAAAAACTGTTTTTT | CASSPQDTRATNEKLFF
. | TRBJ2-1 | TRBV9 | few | TGTGCCAGCAGCGTAGCTCGTGAGAATGAGCAGTTCTTC | CASSVARENEQFF
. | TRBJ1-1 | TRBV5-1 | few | TGCGCCAGCAGCCTACGAGGGGAGGGGAGCACTGAAGCTTTCTTT | CASSLRGEGSTEAFF
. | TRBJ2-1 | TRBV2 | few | TGTGCCAGCAGCGCAGGGTACAATGAGCAGTTCTTC | CASSAGYNEQFF
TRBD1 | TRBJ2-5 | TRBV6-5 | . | TGTGCCAGCATCCTACAGGGGGGAGAGACCCAGTACTTC | CASILQGGETQYF
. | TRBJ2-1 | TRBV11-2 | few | TGTGCCAGCAGCTTAGATAGGCGGACCTCGGGTGAGCAGTTCTTC | CASSLDRRTSGEQFF
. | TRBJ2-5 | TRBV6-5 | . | TGTGCCAGCCGAACAGCAGGCACCGGGACCCAGTACTTC | CASRTAGTGTQYF
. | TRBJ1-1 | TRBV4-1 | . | TGCGCCAGCAGCCACGTCCGGGGGCGGCTAAGTGAAGCTTTCTTT | CASSHVRGRLSEAFF
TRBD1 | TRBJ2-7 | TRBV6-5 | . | TGTGCCAGCAGTTACGACAGGGAGCACGAGCAGTACTTC | CASSYDREHEQYF
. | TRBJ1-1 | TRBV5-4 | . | TGTGCCAGCAGTCTCAGTAAGAACACTGAAGCTTTCTTT | CASSLSKNTEAFF
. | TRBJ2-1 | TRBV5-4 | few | TGTGCCAGCAGCTCGCAGGGGTTTGGTGAGCAGTTCTTC | CASSSQGFGEQFF
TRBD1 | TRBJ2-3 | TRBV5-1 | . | TGCGCCAGCAGCCCCGGACAGGGTACAGATACGCAGTATTTT | CASSPGQGTDTQYF
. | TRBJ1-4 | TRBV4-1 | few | TGCGCCAGCAGCCTTGCAGAGGGGCGGCGTGAAAAACTGTTTTTT | CASSLAEGRREKLFF
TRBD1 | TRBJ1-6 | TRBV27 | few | TGTGCCAGCAGTTTGGGGACAGGGGGTTCACCCCTCCACTTT | CASSLGTGGSPLHF
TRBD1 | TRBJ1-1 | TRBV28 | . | TGTGCCAGCAGTTCCCGGACAGGGGGGAACACTGAAGCTTTCTTT | CASSSRTGGNTEAFF